Sequencing of this T cell receptor (beta chain) was carried out in a study of OX40 agonist ivuxolimab in advanced cancers. The protocol was immunoSEQ multiplex PCR, while the TCRdb copy is restricted to in-frame clones and leaves out a portion. The table lists approximately 82,000 clones, more than 90% of them singletons. The study sampled blood at baseline, cycle 4 day 1, and cycle 7 day 1. The V end lost 8 bases, the J end lost 5 bases, and 15 bases lay between the germline ends. Per the germline V gene, CDR1 is ENHRY and CDR2 is SYGVKD. CDR3 size: 13 residues. Study-wide findings and caveats: The study observed clonal expansion of CD4+ and CD8+ blood T cells by week 6 at 0.1 to 3.0 mg/kg.

Of note for this clone: Its matching antigen is unknown.

The material was CD4+ or CD8+ T cells sorted from blood, obtained in a trial of the OX40 agonist ivuxolimab. V usage is TRBV10-3 and J usage is TRBJ1-2, with a tentative D call TRBD1 (6 bases). The source of this sequence is an adult with an advanced solid tumor such as melanoma, head and neck, liver or kidney cancer. DNA of the CDR3: TGTGCCATCGGAAATGGGGGCGGGTATGGCTACACCTTC. Translated: CAIGNGGGYGYTF.